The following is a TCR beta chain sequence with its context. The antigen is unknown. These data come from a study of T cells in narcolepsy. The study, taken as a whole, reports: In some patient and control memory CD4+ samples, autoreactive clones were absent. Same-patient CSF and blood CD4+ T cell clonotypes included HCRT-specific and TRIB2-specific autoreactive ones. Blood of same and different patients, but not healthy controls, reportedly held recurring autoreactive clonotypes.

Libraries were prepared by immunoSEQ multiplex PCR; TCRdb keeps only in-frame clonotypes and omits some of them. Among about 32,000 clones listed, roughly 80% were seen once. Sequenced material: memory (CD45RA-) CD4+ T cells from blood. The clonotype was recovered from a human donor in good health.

This CDR3 is CASGGQGANIQYF. The CDR3 coding sequence is TGTGCCAGCGGTGGACAGGGGGCTAACATTCAGTACTTC. The chain uses TRBV18 and TRBJ2-4, with 11 bases aligning to TRBD1. In germline, CDR1 is KGHSH, CDR2 LQKENI. J was trimmed by 7 bases and V by 8 bases; bases with no gene match: 4. This CDR3 has 13 residues. The full variable domain, its missing parts supplied by reference TRBV18 and TRBJ2-4, is NAGVMQNPRHLVRRRGQEARLRCSPMKGHSHVYWYRQLPEEGLKFMVYLQKENIIDESGMPKERFSAEFPKEGPSILRIQQVVRGDSAAYFCASGGQGANIQYFGAGTRLSVL.